This passage covers 10 T cell receptor beta chains from one sample sequenced in a study of control samples from healthy donors and cancer patients. Using immunoSEQ multiplex PCR, the repertoire was profiled, and TCRdb retains in-frame clones only, with some absent. The sample holds around 68,000 clones, about 83% seen once. Sequenced: blood. The source is a man aged 55 to 69 in good health.

This chain joins TRBV28 and TRBJ1-2; 10 bases line up with TRBD1. Germline CDR1 reads MDHEN; CDR2 reads SYDVKM. The CDR3 contains 15 residues. V lost 8 bases, J lost 8 bases, and 14 bases stayed unmatched. The CDR3 protein is CASRAGPTGGKGYTF. Written as DNA, the CDR3 is TGTGCCAGCCGCGCCGGACCGACAGGGGGCAAAGGCTACACCTTC.

This rearrangement joins TRBV7-2 to TRBJ1-2; 12 bases map to TRBD1. V dropped 4 bases and J dropped 6; count of bases not matched to a gene: 3. CDR1 and CDR2 (germline): SGHTA, FQGNSA. There are 14 residues in the CDR3. The CDR3 DNA sequence: TGTGCCAGCAGCTCGGGACAGGGGGCTAATGGCTACACCTTC. This codes for CASSSGQGANGYTF. Complete variable domain (other parts from reference TRBV7-2 and TRBJ1-2): GAGVSQSPSNKVTEKGKDVELRCDPISGHTALYWYRQSLGQGLEFLIYFQGNSAPDKSGLPSDRFSAERTGGSVSTLTIQRTQQEDSAVYLCASSSGQGANGYTFGSGTRLTVV.

The CDR3 DNA follows: TGTGCCAGCAGCTCCGGGGGGAGGAACTATGGCTACACCTTC. Amino acids: CASSSGGRNYGYTF. The chain joins TRBV3-1 (or the pseudogene TRBV3-2) to TRBJ1-2; D possibly corresponds to TRBD1 (5 bases). V lost 5 bases and J lost 2, with 12 bases in between. The CDR3 sequence is 14 residues long. Germline V lookup: CDR1 LGHDT, CDR2 YNNKEL (reference sequence).

V and J are TRBV4-3 and TRBJ1-2; 7 nucleotides align to TRBD1. The CDR3 spans 14 residues. Trimming took 1 base from V and 8 from J; bases not matched to a gene: 7. Germline CDR1 reads LGHNA; CDR2 reads YSLEER. CDR3 in amino acids: CASSQVTGAGGYTF. The CDR3 nucleotides read TGCGCCAGCAGCCAAGTTACAGGGGCTGGCGGCTACACCTTC.

The rearrangement joins TRBV2 to TRBJ2-3; 11 bases are shared with TRBD2. The junction had 6 bases not matched to a gene; V was cut back by 2 bases and J by 5 bases. CDR3 length: 16 residues. The V gene's germline CDR1 is SNHLY and CDR2 FYNNEI. The DNA of the CDR3 is TGTGCCAGCAGTGAAAACAGAGGACTAGCGGGAGATACGCAGTATTTT. It yields the protein CASSENRGLAGDTQYF.

This clone was found many times. The V and J genes are TRBV28 and TRBJ1-1, with D perhaps matching TRBD1 (6 bases). The CDR3 is 15 amino acids. With 6 bases removed from V and 1 base from J, the gap between germline ends came to 15 bases. Germline values: CDR1 MDHEN, CDR2 SYDVKM. The CDR3 region is CASSKGGRTNTEAFF. CDR3 in DNA: TGTGCCAGCAGCAAGGGGGGACGGACGAACACTGAAGCTTTCTTT.

The chain carries TRBV24-1 and TRBJ2-1; a weak D match, TRBD2 (5 bases). Trimming took 5 bases from V and 0 from J, leaving 13 bases between them. The germline V gene has CDR1 KGHDR and CDR2 SFDVKD. The CDR3 spans 16 residues. CDR3 protein: CATSGIYGSSYNEQFF. CDR3 coding DNA: TGTGCCACCAGTGGGATCTATGGGAGCTCCTACAATGAGCAGTTCTTC.

The chain recombines TRBV3-1 (or the pseudogene TRBV3-2) with TRBJ2-7; D perhaps matches TRBD1 (6 bases). The CDR3 has 15 amino acids. From germline, CDR1 is LGHDT and CDR2 YNNKEL (reference sequence). V was clipped by 4 bases and J by 0 bases, with 13 bases between them. The CDR3 loop is CASSPPGHPSYEQYF. As DNA, the CDR3 is TGTGCCAGCAGCCCACCGGGACACCCCTCCTACGAGCAGTACTTC.

The rearrangement uses TRBV9 and TRBJ1-1; D ambiguous. CDR1 is SGDLS and CDR2 is YYNGEE in the germline V gene. V dropped 3 bases and J dropped 0 bases, with 6 bases sitting between them. The CDR3 totals 13 residues. Here the CDR3 reads CASSEAVNTEAFF. DNA of the CDR3: TGTGCCAGCAGCGAGGCTGTGAACACTGAAGCTTTCTTT.

The chain has TRBV20-1 and TRBJ1-2; the D is unclear. Trimming stripped 3 bases from V and 5 bases from J, with 16 bases between. This CDR3 spans 14 amino acids. Germline values: CDR1 DFQATT, CDR2 SNEGSKA (reference sequence). Written as DNA, the CDR3 is TGCAGTGCTAGTGAACAGCCTACCCCTTATGGCTACACCTTC. It translates to CSASEQPTPYGYTF.